Listed below are T cell receptor beta chains from one sample, sequenced in a study of blood T cells in healthy people across ages. TCRdb reprocessed the 5' RACE reads via MiXCR and lists one record per CDR3 protein. This table holds 1.5 million to 1.8 million distinct CDR3 sequences, 42% found once. The sample comprised blood. Receptors were obtained from a young woman in good health. The CDR3 runs from the conserved cysteine through the conserved F or W. D genes are given only for firm matches. Rows give clone size only sometimes, using once, few, many, or a class for an expanded clone.

clone_size d_call j_call v_call cdr3_aa cdr3_nt
few . TRBJ1-2 TRBV7-9 CASSLASPPGGNYGYTF TGTGCCAGCAGCTTAGCGAGTCCTCCGGGGGGTAACTATGGCTACACCTTC
. . TRBJ1-6 TRBV7-9 CASSPGVSPLHF TGTGCCAGCAGCCCCGGCGTCTCACCCCTCCACTTT
. . TRBJ1-3 TRBV12-3/TRBV12-4 CASARDSGNTIYF TGTGCCAGCGCGAGGGACTCTGGAAACACCATATATTTT
few TRBD2 TRBJ2-1 TRBV20-1 CSALSLRGGPNEQFF TGCAGTGCCTTATCCTTGCGGGGGGGCCCCAATGAGCAGTTCTTC
few TRBD1 TRBJ2-7 TRBV11-2 CASRIQGSHEQYF TGTGCCAGCCGGATACAGGGGTCCCACGAGCAGTACTTC
. . TRBJ2-1 TRBV6-5 CASSYSPLRRGSYNEQFF TGTGCCAGCAGTTACTCCCCTCTTCGCCGTGGCTCCTACAATGAGCAGTTCTTC
. . TRBJ1-1 TRBV7-2 CASSRSGPLVGTEAFF TGTGCCAGCAGCCGCTCCGGGCCCCTGGTGGGGACTGAAGCTTTCTTT
. . TRBJ1-5 TRBV5-1 CASSLAGLQPQHF TGCGCCAGCAGCTTGGCCGGGTTACAGCCCCAGCATTTT
many . TRBJ1-2 TRBV4-1 CASSQDPLGYTF TGCGCCAGCAGCCAAGATCCCCTGGGCTACACCTTC
few . TRBJ1-1 TRBV7-2 CASSRGGSKAEAFF TGTGCCAGCAGCAGGGGGGGGTCGAAGGCTGAAGCTTTCTTT
few TRBD1 TRBJ1-4 TRBV6-5 CASRPRGQTNEKLFF TGTGCCAGCAGACCTAGGGGACAGACAAATGAAAAACTGTTTTTT
. . TRBJ2-7 TRBV28 CASSNLREQYF TGTGCCAGCAGTAATCTACGAGAGCAGTACTTC
. TRBD2 TRBJ2-3 TRBV12-5 CPLGTSGSKADTQYF TGTCCGTTGGGGACTAGCGGGAGTAAGGCAGATACGCAGTATTTT
. TRBD2 TRBJ2-1 TRBV6-2/TRBV6-3 CASSTTRGSREGLYNEQFF TGTGCCAGCAGTACAACCCGTGGGTCCCGGGAGGGCCTTTACAATGAGCAGTTCTTC
. . TRBJ2-7 TRBV12-3/TRBV12-4 CASTMDGSYEQYF TGTGCCAGCACCATGGATGGAAGCTACGAGCAGTACTTC
. . TRBJ2-3 TRBV11-2 CASTMNRDTQYF TGTGCCAGCACTATGAATCGGGATACGCAGTATTTT
. . TRBJ1-4 TRBV15 CATSRDLGPKREKLFF TGTGCCACCAGCAGAGATTTAGGACCAAAGCGGGAAAAACTGTTTTTT
few . TRBJ2-5 TRBV12-3/TRBV12-4 CASRSGSGKETQYF TGTGCCAGCAGGTCGGGCAGTGGAAAAGAGACCCAGTACTTC
. TRBD1 TRBJ2-7 TRBV7-2 CASSLAQGPRGLYEQYF TGTGCCAGCAGCTTAGCGCAGGGTCCCAGGGGGCTATACGAGCAGTACTTC
. TRBD1 TRBJ1-3 TRBV7-9 CASSLGRITGGPGNTIYF TGTGCCAGCAGCTTAGGACGTATCACAGGGGGTCCTGGAAACACCATATATTTT
. . TRBJ1-6 TRBV7-8 CASSLMDSDLSPLHF TGTGCCAGCAGCTTAATGGACAGCGATCTTTCACCCCTCCACTTT
. TRBD2 TRBJ2-5 TRBV20-1 CSAILLAGSYEQYF TGCAGTGCTATCCTCCTAGCGGGGTCCTACGAACAGTACTTC
few TRBD2 TRBJ2-1 TRBV4-3 CASSQASGGAYNEQFF TGCGCCAGCAGCCAAGCTAGCGGGGGAGCCTACAATGAGCAGTTCTTC
. TRBD2 TRBJ2-7 TRBV10-3 CAISESRLADNYEQYF TGTGCCATCAGTGAGTCGAGGCTAGCGGACAACTACGAGCAGTACTTC
. . TRBJ2-5 TRBV29-1 CSVDRAAETQYF TGCAGCGTTGACAGGGCGGCGGAGACCCAGTACTTC
. . TRBJ2-3 TRBV20-1 CSASAGTTGTDTQYF TGCAGTGCATCCGCCGGGACGACAGGCACAGATACGCAGTATTTT
few . TRBJ2-3 TRBV7-6 CASSLEPTTFTDTQYF TGTGCCAGCAGCTTAGAGCCTACCACCTTCACAGATACGCAGTATTTT
few . TRBJ2-1 TRBV6-5 CASSSLGSNEQFF TGTGCCAGCAGTTCCCTCGGTTCCAATGAGCAGTTCTTC
. TRBD2 TRBJ2-7 TRBV3-1 CASSQGTRIYEQYF TGTGCCAGCAGCCAAGGGACTAGGATCTACGAGCAGTACTTC
. . TRBJ2-6 TRBV28 CASSWDIQSGANVPTF TGTGCCAGCAGTTGGGACATACAGTCTGGGGCCAACGTCCCGACTTTC
once . TRBJ2-4 TRBV5-1 CASRLQGLGDIQYF TGCGCCAGCAGGTTACAGGGTTTAGGGGACATTCAGTACTTC
. . TRBJ2-1 TRBV20-1 CSARVSRRVYNEQFF TGCAGTGCTAGAGTTAGCAGGAGAGTCTACAATGAGCAGTTCTTC
. . TRBJ2-1 TRBV4-3 CASSQIRGGAYNEQFF TGCGCCAGCAGCCAGATAAGGGGGGGGGCCTACAATGAGCAGTTCTTC
few TRBD1 TRBJ2-3 TRBV20-1 CSAPSTGTATDTQYF TGCAGTGCGCCGAGCACCGGGACAGCCACAGATACGCAGTATTTT
. . TRBJ2-1 TRBV9 CASSVVPGDNEQFF TGTGCCAGCAGCGTAGTGCCAGGGGATAATGAGCAGTTCTTC
. . TRBJ2-2 TRBV10-3 CAIMDQNTGELFF TGTGCCATCATGGACCAGAACACCGGGGAGCTGTTTTTT
. TRBD2 TRBJ2-7 TRBV20-1 CSAHRSGRLIYYEQYF TGCAGTGCCCACCGTAGCGGGAGGCTTATTTACTACGAGCAGTACTTC
. . TRBJ1-2 TRBV2 CASTLDRNYGYTF TGTGCCAGCACCTTGGACAGAAACTATGGCTACACCTTC